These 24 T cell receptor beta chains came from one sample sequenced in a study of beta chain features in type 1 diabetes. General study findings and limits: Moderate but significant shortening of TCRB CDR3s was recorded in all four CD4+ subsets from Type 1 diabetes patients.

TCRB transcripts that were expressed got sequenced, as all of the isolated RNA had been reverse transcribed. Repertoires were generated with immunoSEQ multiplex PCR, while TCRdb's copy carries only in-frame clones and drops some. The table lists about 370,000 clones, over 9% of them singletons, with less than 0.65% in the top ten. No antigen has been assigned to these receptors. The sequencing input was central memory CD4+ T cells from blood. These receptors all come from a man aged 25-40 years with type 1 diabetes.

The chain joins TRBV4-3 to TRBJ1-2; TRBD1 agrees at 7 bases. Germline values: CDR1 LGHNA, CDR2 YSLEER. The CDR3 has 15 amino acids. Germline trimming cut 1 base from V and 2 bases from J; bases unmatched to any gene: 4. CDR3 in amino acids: CASSQGQGGNYGYTF. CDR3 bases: TGCGCCAGCAGCCAAGGACAGGGTGGGAACTATGGCTACACCTTC.

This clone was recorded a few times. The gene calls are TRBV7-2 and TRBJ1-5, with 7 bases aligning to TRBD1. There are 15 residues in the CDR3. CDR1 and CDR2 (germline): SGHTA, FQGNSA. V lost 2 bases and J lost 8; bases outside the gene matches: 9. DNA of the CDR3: TGTGCCAGCAGCTTATGGCAGGGGGGAATGAAGCCCCAGCATTTT. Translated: CASSLWQGGMKPQHF. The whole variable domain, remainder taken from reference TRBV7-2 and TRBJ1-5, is GAGVSQSPSNKVTEKGKDVELRCDPISGHTALYWYRQSLGQGLEFLIYFQGNSAPDKSGLPSDRFSAERTGGSVSTLTIQRTQQEDSAVYLCASSLWQGGMKPQHFGDGTRLSIL.

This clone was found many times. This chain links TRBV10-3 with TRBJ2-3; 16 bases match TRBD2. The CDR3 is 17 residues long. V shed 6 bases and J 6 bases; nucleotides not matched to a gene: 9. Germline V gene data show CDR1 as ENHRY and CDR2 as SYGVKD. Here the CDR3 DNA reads TGTGCCATCAGAGGGACTAGCGGGAGGGCCTCGTGGGATACGCAGTATTTT. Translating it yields CAIRGTSGRASWDTQYF.

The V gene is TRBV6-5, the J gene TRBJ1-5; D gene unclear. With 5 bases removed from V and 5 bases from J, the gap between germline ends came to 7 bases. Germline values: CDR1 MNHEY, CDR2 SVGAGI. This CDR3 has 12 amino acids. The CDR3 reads CASSERDQPQHF. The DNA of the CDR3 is TGTGCCAGCAGTGAGAGGGATCAGCCCCAGCATTTT.

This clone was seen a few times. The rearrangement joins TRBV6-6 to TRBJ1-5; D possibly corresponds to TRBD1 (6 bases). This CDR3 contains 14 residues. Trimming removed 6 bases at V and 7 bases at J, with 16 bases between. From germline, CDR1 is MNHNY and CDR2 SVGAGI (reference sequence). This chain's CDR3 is CASSNRQVQQPQHF. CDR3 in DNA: TGTGCCAGCAGCAACCGACAGGTGCAGCAGCCCCAGCATTTT.

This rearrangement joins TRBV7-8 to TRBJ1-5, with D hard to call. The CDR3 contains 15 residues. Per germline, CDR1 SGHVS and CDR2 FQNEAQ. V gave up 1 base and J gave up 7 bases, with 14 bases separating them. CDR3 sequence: CASSLVVDTLQPQHF. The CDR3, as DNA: TGTGCCAGCAGCTTAGTTGTCGACACACTACAGCCCCAGCATTTT.

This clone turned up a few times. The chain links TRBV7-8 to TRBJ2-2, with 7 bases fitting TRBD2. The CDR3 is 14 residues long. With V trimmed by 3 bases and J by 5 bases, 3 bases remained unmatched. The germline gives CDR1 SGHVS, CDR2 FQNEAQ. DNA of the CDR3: TGTGCCAGCAGCTTGGGAGGGGAAACCGGGGAGCTGTTTTTT. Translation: CASSLGGETGELFF.

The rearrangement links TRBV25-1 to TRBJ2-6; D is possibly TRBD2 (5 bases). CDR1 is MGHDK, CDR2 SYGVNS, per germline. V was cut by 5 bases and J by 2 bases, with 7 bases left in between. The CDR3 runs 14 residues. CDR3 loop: CASSPGAGANVLTF. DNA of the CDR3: TGTGCCAGCAGTCCCGGGGCTGGGGCCAACGTCCTGACTTTC.

CDR3 residues: CASSRDSNLMNTEAFF. In nucleotides, the CDR3 is TGCGCCAGCAGCCGAGACAGCAACTTGATGAACACTGAAGCTTTCTTT. V is TRBV5-1 and J is TRBJ1-1; perhaps TRBD1 as D (5 bases). Trimming removed 4 bases from V and 0 bases from J, with 16 bases in between. This CDR3 is 16 amino acids long. In germline, CDR1 is SGHRS, CDR2 YFSETQ.

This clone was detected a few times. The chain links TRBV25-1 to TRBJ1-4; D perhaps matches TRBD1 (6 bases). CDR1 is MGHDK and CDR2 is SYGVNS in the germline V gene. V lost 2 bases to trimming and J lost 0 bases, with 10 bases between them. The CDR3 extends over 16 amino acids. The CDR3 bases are TGTGCCAGCAGTGAAGGACAGCACTCAACTAATGAAAAACTGTTTTTT. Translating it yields CASSEGQHSTNEKLFF.

CDR3: CASSQKRTLDTIYF. CDR3 nucleotides: TGTGCCAGCAGCCAAAAGCGGACCCTGGACACCATATATTTT. This rearrangement joins TRBV4-2 to TRBJ1-3; no clear D gene. Trimming took 2 bases from V and 8 from J, leaving 13 bases between them. The CDR3 has 14 residues. Germline V CDR1 and CDR2: LGHNA, YNFKEQ.

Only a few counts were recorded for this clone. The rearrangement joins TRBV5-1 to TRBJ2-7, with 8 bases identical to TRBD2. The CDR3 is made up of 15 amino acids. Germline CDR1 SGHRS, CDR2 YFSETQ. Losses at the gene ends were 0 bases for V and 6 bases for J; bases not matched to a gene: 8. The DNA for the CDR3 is TGCGCCAGCAGCTTGGAAGGGAGCGGGAGCGGCGAGCAGTACTTC. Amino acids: CASSLEGSGSGEQYF.

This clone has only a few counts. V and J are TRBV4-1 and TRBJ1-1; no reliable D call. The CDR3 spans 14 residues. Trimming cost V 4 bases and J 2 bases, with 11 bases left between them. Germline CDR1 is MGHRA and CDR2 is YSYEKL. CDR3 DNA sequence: TGCGCCAGCAGCCGAAGGCTTGGTAACACTGAAGCTTTCTTT. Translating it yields CASSRRLGNTEAFF.

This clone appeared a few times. Here the CDR3 reads CASNSPGHAYEQYF. CDR3 in DNA: TGTGCCAGCAATTCCCCGGGACACGCCTACGAGCAGTACTTC. V and J are TRBV28 and TRBJ2-7; perhaps TRBD1 as D (6 bases). V was pared by 7 bases and J by 2 bases, with 15 bases between. The length of the CDR3 is 14 residues. Germline V gene lookup returns CDR1 MDHEN and CDR2 SYDVKM.

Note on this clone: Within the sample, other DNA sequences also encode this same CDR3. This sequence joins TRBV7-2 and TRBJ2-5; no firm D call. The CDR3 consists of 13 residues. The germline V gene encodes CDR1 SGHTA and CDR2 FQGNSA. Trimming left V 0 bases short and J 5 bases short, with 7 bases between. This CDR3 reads CASSLALGETQYF. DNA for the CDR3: TGTGCCAGCAGCTTAGCCCTGGGGGAGACCCAGTACTTC.

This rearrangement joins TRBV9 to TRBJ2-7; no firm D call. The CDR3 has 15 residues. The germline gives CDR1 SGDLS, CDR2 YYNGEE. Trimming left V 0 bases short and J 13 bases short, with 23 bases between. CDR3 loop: CASSVDWMNPPGPYF. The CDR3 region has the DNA TGTGCCAGCAGCGTAGACTGGATGAACCCTCCGGGTCCCTACTTC.

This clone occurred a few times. The CDR3 reads CASSISRGPGRRAFF. DNA for the CDR3: TGTGCCAGTAGTATCAGCAGGGGGCCAGGGAGAAGAGCTTTCTTT. The rearrangement links TRBV19 to TRBJ1-1, with TRBD1 matching over 8 bases. The CDR3 spans 15 residues. With 3 bases clipped from V and 10 bases from J, the junction kept 13 bases outside the gene matches. Germline-derived CDR1 and CDR2 are LNHDA and SQIVND (reference sequence).

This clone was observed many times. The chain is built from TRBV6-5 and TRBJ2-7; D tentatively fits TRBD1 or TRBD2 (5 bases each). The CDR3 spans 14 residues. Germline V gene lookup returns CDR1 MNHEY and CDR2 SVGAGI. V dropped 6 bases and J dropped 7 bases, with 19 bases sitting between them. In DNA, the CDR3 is TGTGCCAGCAGGGCCGGGACCGCGAAAGAGGAGCAGTACTTC. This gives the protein CASRAGTAKEEQYF.

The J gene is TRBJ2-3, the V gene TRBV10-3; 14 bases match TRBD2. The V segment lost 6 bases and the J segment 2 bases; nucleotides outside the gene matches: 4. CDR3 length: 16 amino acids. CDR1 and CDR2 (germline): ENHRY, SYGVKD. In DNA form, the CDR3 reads TGTGCCATCAGCGGGACTAGCGGGAGCAACACAGATACGCAGTATTTT. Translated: CAISGTSGSNTDTQYF.

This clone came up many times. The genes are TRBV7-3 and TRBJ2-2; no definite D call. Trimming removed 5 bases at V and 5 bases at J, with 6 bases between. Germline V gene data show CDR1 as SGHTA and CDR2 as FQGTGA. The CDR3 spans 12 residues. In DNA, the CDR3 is TGTGCCAGCAGCCCCGGGACCGGGGAGCTGTTTTTT. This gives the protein CASSPGTGELFF.

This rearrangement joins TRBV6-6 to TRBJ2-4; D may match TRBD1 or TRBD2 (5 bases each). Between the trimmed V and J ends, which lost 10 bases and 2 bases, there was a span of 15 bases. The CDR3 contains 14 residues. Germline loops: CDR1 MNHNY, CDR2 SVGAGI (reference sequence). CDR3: CATLWGSTKNIQYF. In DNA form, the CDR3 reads TGTGCCACCTTATGGGGGAGCACCAAAAACATTCAGTACTTC.

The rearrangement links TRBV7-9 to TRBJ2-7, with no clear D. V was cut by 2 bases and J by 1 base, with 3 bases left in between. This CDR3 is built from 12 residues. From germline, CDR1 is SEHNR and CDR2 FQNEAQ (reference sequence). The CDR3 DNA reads TGTGCCAGCAGCTTAACATCCTACGAGCAGTACTTC. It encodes CASSLTSYEQYF. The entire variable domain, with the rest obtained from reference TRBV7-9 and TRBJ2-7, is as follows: DTGVSQNPRHKITKRGQNVTFRCDPISEHNRLYWYRQTLGQGPEFLTYFQNEAQLEKSRLLSDRFSAERPKGSFSTLEIQRTEQGDSAMYLCASSLTSYEQYFGPGTRLTVT.

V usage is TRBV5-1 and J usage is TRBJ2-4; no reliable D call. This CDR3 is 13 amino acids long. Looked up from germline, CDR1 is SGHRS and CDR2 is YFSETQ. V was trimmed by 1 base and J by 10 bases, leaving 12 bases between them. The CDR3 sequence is CASSLPLQEIQYF. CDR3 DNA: TGCGCCAGCAGCTTGCCCCTCCAAGAGATTCAGTACTTC.

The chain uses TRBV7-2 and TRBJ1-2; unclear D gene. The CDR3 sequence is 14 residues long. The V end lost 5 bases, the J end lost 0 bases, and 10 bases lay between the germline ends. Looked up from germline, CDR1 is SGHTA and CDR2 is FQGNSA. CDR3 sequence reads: CASSPTLANYGYTF. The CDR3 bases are TGTGCCAGCAGCCCCACTCTAGCTAACTATGGCTACACCTTC.